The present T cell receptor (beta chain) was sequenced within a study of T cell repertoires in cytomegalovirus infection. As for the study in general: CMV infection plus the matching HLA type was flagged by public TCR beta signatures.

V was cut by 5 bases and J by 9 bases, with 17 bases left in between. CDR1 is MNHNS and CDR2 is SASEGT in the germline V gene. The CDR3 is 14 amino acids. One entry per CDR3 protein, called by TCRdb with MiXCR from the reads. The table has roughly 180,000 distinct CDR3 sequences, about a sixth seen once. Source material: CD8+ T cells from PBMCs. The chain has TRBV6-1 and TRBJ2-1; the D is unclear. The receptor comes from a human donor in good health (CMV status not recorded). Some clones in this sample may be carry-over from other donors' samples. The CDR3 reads CASSSGPSRSEQFF. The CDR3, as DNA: TGTGCCAGCAGTTCCGGGCCCTCACGGAGTGAGCAGTTCTTC.